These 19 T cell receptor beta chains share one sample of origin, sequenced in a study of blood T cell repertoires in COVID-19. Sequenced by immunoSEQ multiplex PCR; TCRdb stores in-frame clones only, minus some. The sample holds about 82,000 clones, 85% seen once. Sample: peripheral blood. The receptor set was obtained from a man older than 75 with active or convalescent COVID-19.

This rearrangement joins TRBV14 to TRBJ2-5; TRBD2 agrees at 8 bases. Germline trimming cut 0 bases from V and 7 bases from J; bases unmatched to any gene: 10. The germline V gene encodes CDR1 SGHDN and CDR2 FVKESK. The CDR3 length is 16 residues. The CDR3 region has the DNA TGTGCCAGCAGCCAAGATATTCCGGGGGGGCTTGGGACCCAGTACTTC. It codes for CASSQDIPGGLGTQYF.

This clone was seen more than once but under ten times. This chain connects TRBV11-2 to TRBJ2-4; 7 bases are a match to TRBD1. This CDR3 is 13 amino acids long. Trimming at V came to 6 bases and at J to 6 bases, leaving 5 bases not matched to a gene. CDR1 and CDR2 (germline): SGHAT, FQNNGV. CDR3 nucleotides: TGTGCCAGCAGTAAGGACAGGACAAACATTCAGTACTTC. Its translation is CASSKDRTNIQYF.

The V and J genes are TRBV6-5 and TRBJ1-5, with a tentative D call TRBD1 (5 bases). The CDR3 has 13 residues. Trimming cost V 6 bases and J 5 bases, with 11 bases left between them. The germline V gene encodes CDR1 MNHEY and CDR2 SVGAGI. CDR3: CASSRGGHQPQHF. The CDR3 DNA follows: TGTGCCAGCAGCCGGGGGGGTCATCAGCCCCAGCATTTT.

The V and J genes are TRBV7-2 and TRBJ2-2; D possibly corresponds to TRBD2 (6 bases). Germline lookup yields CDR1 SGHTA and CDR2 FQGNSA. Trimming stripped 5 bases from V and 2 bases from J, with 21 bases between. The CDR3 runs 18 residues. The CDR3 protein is CASSPEIGSLLNTGELFF. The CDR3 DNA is TGTGCCAGCAGCCCCGAAATCGGGAGTCTCCTAAACACCGGGGAGCTGTTTTTT.

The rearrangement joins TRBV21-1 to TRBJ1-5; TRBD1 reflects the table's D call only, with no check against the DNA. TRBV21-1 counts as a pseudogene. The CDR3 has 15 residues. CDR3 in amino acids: CASSPRTGSNQPQHF. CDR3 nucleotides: TGTGCCAGCAGTCCCCGGACAGGGAGCAATCAGCCCCAGCATTTT.

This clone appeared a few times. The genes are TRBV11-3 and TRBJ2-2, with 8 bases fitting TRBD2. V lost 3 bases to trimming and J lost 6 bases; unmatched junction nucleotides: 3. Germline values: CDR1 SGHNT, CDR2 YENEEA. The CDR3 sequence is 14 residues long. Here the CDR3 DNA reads TGTGCCAGCAGCTTCTTCGGGAGGGCCGGGGAGCTGTTTTTT. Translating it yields CASSFFGRAGELFF.

The CDR3 coding sequence is TGTGCCAGCAGCCCGTGGACAGGAGGCTATGGCTACACCTTC. It specifies CASSPWTGGYGYTF. The V call is TRBV7-9, the J call TRBJ1-2, with 7 bases identical to TRBD1. The length of the CDR3 is 14 residues. J was trimmed by 4 bases and V by 5 bases; bases with no gene match: 7. Germline V gene sequence: CDR1 SEHNR, CDR2 FQNEAQ (reference sequence).

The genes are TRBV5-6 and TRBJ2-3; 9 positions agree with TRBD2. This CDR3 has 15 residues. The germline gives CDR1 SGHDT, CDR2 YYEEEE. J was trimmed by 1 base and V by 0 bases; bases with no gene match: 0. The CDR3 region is CASSLGLAGTDTQYF. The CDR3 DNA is TGTGCCAGCAGCTTGGGACTAGCGGGCACAGATACGCAGTATTTT.

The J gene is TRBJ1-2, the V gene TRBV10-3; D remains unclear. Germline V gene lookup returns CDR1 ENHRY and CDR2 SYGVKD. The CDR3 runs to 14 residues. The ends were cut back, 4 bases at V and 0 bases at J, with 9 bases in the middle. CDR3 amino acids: CAISVAGTNYGYTF. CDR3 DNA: TGTGCCATCAGTGTCGCAGGAACTAACTATGGCTACACCTTC.

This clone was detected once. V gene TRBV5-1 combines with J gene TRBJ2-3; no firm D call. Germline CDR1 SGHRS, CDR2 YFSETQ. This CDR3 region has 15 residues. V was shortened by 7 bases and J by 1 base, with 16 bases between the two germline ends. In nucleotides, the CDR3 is TGCGCCAGCTCAGTTCGTCTAGGAGGCACAGATACGCAGTATTTT. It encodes CASSVRLGGTDTQYF. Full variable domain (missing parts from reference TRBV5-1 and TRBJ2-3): KAGVTQTPRYLIKTRGQQVTLSCSPISGHRSVSWYQQTPGQGLQFLFEYFSETQRNKGNFPGRFSGRQFSNSRSEMNVSTLELGDSALYLCASSVRLGGTDTQYFGPGTRLTVL.

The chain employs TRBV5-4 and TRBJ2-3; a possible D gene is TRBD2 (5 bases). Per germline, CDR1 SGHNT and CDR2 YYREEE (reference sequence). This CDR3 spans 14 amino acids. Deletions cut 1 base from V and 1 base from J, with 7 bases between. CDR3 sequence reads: CASSLPGGTDTQYF. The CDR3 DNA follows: TGTGCCAGCAGCTTGCCCGGGGGCACAGATACGCAGTATTTT.

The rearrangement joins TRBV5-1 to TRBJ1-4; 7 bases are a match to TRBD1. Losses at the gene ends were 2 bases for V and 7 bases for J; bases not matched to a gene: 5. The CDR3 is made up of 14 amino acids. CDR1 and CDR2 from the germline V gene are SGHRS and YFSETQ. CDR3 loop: CASSFSGGVEKLFF. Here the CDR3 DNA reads TGCGCCAGCAGCTTTTCAGGGGGTGTTGAAAAACTGTTTTTT.

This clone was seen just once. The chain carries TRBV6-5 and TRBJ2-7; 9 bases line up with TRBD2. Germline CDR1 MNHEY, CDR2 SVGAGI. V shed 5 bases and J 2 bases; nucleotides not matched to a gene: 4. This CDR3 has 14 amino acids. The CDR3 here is CASSKTSGAYEQYV. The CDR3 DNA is TGTGCCAGCAGTAAGACTAGCGGAGCCTACGAGCAGTACGTC.

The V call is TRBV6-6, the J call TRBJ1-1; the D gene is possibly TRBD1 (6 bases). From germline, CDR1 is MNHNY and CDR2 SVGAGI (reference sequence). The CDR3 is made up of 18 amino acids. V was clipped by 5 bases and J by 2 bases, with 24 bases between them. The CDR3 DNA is TGTGCCAGCAGTCCCCGCCGGGGCAGGGGCCCAAAAAACACTGAAGCTTTCTTT. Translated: CASSPRRGRGPKNTEAFF.

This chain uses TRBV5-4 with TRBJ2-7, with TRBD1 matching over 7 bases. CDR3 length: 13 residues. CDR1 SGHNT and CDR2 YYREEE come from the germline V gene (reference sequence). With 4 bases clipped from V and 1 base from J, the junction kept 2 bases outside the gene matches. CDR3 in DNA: TGTGCCAGCAGCCGGGACAGATCCTACGAGCAGTACGTC. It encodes CASSRDRSYEQYV.

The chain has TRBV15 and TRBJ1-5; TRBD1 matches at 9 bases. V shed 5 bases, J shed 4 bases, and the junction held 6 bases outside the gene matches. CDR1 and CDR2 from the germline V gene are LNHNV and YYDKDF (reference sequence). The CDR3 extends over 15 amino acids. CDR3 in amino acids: CATSRDRATNQPQHF. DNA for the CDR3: TGTGCCACCAGCCGGGACAGGGCAACGAATCAGCCCCAGCATTTT.

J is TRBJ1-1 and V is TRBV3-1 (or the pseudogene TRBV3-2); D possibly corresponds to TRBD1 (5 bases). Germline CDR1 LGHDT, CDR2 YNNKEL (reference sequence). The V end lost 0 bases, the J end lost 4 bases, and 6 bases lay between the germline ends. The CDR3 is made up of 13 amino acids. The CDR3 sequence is CASSQDGGTEAFF. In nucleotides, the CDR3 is TGTGCCAGCAGCCAAGACGGGGGCACTGAAGCTTTCTTT.

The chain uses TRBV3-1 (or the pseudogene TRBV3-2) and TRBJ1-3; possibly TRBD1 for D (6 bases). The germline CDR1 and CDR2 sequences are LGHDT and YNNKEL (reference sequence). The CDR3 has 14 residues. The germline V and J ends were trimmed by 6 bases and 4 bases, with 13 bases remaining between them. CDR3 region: CASSVGARGNTIYF. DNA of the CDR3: TGTGCCAGCAGTGTGGGGGCGCGCGGAAACACCATATATTTT.

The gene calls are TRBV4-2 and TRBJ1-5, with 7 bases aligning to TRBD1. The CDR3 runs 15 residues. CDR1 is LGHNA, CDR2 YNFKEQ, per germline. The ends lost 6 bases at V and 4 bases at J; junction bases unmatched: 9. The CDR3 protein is CASRGRDSPNQPQHF. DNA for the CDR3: TGTGCCAGCAGGGGACGGGACAGCCCAAATCAGCCCCAGCATTTT.